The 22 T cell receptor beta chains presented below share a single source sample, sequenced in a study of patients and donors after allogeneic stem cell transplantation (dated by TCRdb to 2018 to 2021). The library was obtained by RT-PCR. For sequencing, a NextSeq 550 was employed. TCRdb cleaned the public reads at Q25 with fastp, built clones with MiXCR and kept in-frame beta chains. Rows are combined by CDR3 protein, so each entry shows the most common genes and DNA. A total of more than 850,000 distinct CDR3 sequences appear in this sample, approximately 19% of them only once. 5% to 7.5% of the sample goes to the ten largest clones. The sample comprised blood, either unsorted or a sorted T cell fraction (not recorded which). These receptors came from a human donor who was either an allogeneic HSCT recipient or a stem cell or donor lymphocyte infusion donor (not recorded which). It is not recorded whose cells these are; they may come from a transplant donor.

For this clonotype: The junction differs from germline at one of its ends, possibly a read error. The CDR3 bases are TGTGCCAGCAGCTTGAACACAAGGGGGTCCAATGTGCAGTTCTTC. Encoded protein: CASSLNTRGSNVQFF. The chain uses TRBV5-4 and TRBJ2-1; TRBD1 might be the D (6 bases). Per the germline V gene, CDR1 is SGHNT and CDR2 is YYREEE (reference sequence). CDR3 size: 15 residues. Full variable domain (outside the CDR3, taken from reference TRBV5-4 and TRBJ2-1): ETGVTQSPTHLIKTRGQQVTLRCSSQSGHNTVSWYQQALGQGPQFIFQYYREEENGRGNFPPRFSGLQFPNYSSELNVNALELDDSALYLCASSLNTRGSNVQFFGPGTRLTVL.

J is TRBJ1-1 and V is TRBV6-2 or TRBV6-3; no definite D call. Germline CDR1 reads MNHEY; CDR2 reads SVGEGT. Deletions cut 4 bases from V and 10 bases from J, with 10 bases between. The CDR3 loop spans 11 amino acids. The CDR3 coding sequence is TGTGCCAGCAGTTCTCGGGTACGAGCTTTCTTT. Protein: CASSSRVRAFF.

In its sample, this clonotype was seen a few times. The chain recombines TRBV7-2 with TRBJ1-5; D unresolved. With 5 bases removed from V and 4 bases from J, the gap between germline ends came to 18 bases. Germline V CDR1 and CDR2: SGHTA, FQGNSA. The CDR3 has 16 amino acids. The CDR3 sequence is CASSPSPGIRNQPQHF. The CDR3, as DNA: TGTGCCAGCAGCCCAAGCCCGGGTATTCGAAATCAGCCCCAGCATTTT.

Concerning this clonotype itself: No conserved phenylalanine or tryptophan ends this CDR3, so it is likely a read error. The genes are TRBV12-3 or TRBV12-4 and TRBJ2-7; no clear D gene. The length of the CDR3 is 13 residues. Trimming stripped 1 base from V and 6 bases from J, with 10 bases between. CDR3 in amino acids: CASSLEKVGEQYL. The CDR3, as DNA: TGTGCCAGCAGTTTAGAGAAAGTGGGCGAGCAGTACCTC.

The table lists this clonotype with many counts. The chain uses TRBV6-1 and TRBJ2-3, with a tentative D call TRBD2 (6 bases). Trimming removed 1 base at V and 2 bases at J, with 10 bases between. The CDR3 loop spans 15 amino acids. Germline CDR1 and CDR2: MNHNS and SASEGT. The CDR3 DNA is TGTGCCAGCAGTGAAGGATGGACTACCACAGATACGCAGTATTTT. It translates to CASSEGWTTTDTQYF.

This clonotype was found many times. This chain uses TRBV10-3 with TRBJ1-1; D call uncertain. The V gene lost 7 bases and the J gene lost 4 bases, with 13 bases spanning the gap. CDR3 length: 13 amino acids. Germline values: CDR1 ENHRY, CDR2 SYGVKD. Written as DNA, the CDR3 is TGTGCCATCACAGGACCCGGCAGCACTGAAGCTTTCTTT. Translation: CAITGPGSTEAFF.

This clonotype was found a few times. The CDR3 spells CASSFRLAGQGETQYF. Written as DNA, the CDR3 is TGTGCCAGCAGCTTCAGACTAGCGGGTCAGGGGGAGACCCAGTACTTC. The gene calls are TRBV7-2 and TRBJ2-5, with 10 bases identical to TRBD2. V trimming: 3 bases; J trimming: 5 bases; junction bases outside the gene matches: 9. This CDR3 region has 16 residues. The V gene's germline CDR1 is SGHTA and CDR2 FQGNSA.

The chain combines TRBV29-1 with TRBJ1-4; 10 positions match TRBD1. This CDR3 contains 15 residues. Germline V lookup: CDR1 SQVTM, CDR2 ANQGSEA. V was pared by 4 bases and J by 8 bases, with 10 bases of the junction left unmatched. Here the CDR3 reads CSVAGDRGGIEKLFF. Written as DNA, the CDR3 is TGCAGCGTTGCTGGGGACAGGGGCGGTATCGAAAAACTGTTTTTT.

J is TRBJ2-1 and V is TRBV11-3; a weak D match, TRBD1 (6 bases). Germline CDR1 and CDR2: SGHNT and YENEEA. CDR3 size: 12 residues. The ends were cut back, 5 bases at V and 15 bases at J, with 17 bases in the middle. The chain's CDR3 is CASSPRQGNRFF. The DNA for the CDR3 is TGTGCCAGCAGCCCTAGGCAGGGGAACCGGTTCTTC.

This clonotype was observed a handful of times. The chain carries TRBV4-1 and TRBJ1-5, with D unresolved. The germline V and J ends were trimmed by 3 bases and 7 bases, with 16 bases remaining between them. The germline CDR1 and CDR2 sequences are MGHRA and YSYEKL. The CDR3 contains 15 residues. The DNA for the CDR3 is TGCGCCAGCAGCCATGCTGGAGTCCTCGAACAGCCCCAGCATTTT. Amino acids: CASSHAGVLEQPQHF.

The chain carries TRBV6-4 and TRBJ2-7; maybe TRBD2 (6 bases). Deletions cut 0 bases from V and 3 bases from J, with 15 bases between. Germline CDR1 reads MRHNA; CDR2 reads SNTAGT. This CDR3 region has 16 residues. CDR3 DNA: TGTGCCAGCAGTGACTCGAGCGGGCTTCCCGACTACGAGCAGTACTTC. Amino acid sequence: CASSDSSGLPDYEQYF.

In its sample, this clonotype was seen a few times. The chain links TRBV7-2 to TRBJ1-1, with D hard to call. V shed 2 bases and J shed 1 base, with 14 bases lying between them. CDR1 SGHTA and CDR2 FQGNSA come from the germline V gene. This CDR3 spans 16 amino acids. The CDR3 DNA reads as TGTGCCAGCAGCTTAAAAGAACGTCGGGGGAACACTGAAGCTTTCTTT. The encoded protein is CASSLKERRGNTEAFF.

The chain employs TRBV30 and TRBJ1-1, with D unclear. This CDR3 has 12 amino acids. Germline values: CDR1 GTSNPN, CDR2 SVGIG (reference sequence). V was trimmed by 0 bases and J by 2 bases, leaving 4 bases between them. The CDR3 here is CAWSVRNTEAFF. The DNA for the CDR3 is TGTGCCTGGAGTGTACGTAACACTGAAGCTTTCTTT.

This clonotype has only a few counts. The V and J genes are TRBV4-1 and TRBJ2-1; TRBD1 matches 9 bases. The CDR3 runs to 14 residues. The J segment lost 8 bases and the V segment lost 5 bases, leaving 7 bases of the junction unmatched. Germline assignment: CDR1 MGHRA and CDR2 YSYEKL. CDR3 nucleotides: TGCGCCAGCAGCTTCCGGGACAGGGTACATGAGCAGTTCTTC. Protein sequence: CASSFRDRVHEQFF.

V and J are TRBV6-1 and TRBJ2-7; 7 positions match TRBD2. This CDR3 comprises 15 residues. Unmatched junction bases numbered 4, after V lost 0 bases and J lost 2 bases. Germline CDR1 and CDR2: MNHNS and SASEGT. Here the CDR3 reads CASSEAGTTTYEQYF. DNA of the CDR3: TGTGCCAGCAGTGAAGCCGGGACTACGACCTACGAGCAGTACTTC.

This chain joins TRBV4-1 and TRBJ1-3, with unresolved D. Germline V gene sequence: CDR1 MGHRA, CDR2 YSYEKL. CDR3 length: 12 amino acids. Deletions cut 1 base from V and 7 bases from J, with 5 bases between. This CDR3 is CASSQVDNTIYF. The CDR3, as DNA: TGCGCCAGCAGCCAAGTGGACAACACCATATATTTT.

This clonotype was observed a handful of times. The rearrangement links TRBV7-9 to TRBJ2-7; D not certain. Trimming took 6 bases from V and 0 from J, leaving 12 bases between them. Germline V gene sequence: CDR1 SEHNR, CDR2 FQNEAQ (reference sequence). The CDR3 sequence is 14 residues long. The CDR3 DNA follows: TGTGCCAGCAGGCAAGACTTTAGCTCCTACGAGCAGTACTTC. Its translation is CASRQDFSSYEQYF.

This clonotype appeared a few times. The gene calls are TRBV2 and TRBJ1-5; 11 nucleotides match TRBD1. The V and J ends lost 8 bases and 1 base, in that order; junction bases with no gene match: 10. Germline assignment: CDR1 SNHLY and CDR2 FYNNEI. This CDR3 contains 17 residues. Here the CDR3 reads CASQIGQGAGSNQPQHF. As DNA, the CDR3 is TGTGCCAGCCAAATAGGACAGGGGGCAGGGAGCAATCAGCCCCAGCATTTT.

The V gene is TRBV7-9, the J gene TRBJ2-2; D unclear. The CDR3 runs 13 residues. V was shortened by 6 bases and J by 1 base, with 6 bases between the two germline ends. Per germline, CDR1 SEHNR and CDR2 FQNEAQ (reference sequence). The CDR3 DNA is TGTGCCAGCAGACCAATGAACACCGGGGAGCTGTTTTTT. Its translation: CASRPMNTGELFF.

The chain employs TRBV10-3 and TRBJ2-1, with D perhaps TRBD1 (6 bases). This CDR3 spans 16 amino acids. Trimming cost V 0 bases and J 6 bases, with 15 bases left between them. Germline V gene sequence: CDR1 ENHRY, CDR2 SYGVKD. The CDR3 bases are TGTGCCATCAGTGAGTCGACGGTCGCCAGGGGCAATGAGCAGTTCTTC. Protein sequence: CAISESTVARGNEQFF.

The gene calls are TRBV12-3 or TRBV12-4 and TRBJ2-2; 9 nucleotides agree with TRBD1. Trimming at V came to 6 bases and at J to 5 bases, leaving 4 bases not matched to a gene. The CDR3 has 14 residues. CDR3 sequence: CASSPGTGTGELFF. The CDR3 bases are TGTGCCAGCAGCCCCGGGACAGGGACCGGGGAGCTGTTTTTT.

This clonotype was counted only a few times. The CDR3 reads CSAKSSGANVLTF. CDR3 nucleotides: TGCAGTGCTAAGAGCTCTGGGGCCAACGTCCTGACTTTC. The rearrangement uses TRBV20-1 and TRBJ2-6, with unresolved D. Germline V gene lookup returns CDR1 DFQATT and CDR2 SNEGSKA (reference sequence). This CDR3 has 13 residues. The V end lost 4 bases, the J end lost 0 bases, and 4 bases lay between the germline ends.